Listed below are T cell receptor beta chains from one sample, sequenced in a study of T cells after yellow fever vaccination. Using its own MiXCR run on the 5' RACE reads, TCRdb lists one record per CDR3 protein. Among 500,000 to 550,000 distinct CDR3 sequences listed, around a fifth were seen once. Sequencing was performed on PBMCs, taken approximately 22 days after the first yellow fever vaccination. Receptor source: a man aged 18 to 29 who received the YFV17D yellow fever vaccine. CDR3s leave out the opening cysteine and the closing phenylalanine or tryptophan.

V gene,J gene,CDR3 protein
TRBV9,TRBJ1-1,ASSVGRDTEAF
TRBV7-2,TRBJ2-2,ASSLRRTSTGELF
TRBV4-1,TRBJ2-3,ASSQKNAGTQY
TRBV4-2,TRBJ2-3,ASSQDQLAGATQY
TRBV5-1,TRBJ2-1,ASSLPQGTEQF
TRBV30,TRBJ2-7,AASGPYEQY
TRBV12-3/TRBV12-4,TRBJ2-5,ASSLIEGAGTQY
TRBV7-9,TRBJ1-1,ASSPLGLATEAF
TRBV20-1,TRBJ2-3,SAKGGLTDTQY
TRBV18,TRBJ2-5,ASSRGSRETQY
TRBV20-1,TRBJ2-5,SARDGGWGETQY
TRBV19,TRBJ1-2,ASSLQVPNYGYT
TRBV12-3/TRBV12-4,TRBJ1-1,ASNSPPGQGAEAF